A single sample is the source of the 15 T cell receptor beta chains below, sequenced in a study of shared clonotypes between healthy human individuals. Measured with immunoSEQ multiplex PCR; TCRdb has only the in-frame clones, and not every one. The repertoire has 2,500,000 or so clones, approximately 94% of them found once; the top ten carry over 0.12%. Source material: naive CD4+ T cells sorted from blood. Subset denoted: CD45RA+ positively selected. These receptor sequences come from a man aged 18 to 35 in good health.

The rearrangement links TRBV5-1 to TRBJ2-3, with 7 bases lining up with TRBD1. CDR1 SGHRS and CDR2 YFSETQ come from the germline V gene. J was trimmed by 1 base and V by 3 bases; bases with no gene match: 5. This CDR3 contains 15 residues. CDR3 bases: TGCGCCAGCAGCTACATCACAGGGGGCACAGATACGCAGTATTTT. As protein: CASSYITGGTDTQYF. The whole variable domain, filled in from reference TRBV5-1 and TRBJ2-3, reads KAGVTQTPRYLIKTRGQQVTLSCSPISGHRSVSWYQQTPGQGLQFLFEYFSETQRNKGNFPGRFSGRQFSNSRSEMNVSTLELGDSALYLCASSYITGGTDTQYFGPGTRLTVL.

The V gene is TRBV27, the J gene TRBJ2-3; 9 nucleotides align to TRBD1. J gave up 2 bases and V 0 bases, and 6 bases lay outside the gene matches. The CDR3 has 17 residues. Germline V gives CDR1 MNHEY, CDR2 SMNVEV (reference sequence). DNA for the CDR3: TGTGCCAGCAGTTTATCGGGCCGGACAGGGGTCACAGATACGCAGTATTTT. It yields the protein CASSLSGRTGVTDTQYF.

The chain uses TRBV7-2 and TRBJ2-7, with TRBD2 identical over 9 bases. This CDR3 has 14 amino acids. Germline V CDR1 and CDR2: SGHTA, FQGNSA. Trimming at V came to 5 bases and at J to 6 bases, leaving 8 bases not matched to a gene. The CDR3 region is CASSLLAGVSEQYF. In DNA, the CDR3 is TGTGCCAGCAGCCTATTAGCGGGAGTAAGCGAGCAGTACTTC.

This sequence joins TRBV7-9 and TRBJ2-7, with 11 nucleotides matching TRBD1. V dropped 2 bases and J dropped 6; count of bases not matched to a gene: 6. Looked up from germline, CDR1 is SEHNR and CDR2 is FQNEAQ (reference sequence). The CDR3 spans 15 residues. This CDR3 reads CASSLRTGGTGEQYF. The DNA for the CDR3 is TGTGCCAGCAGCTTACGGACAGGGGGCACGGGCGAGCAGTACTTC.

This chain connects TRBV2 to TRBJ2-6; perhaps TRBD1 as D (6 bases). Between the trimmed V and J ends, which lost 9 bases and 0 bases, there was a span of 15 bases. Germline V gene lookup returns CDR1 SNHLY and CDR2 FYNNEI. The CDR3 contains 16 residues. CDR3: CASSRKGGSGANVLTF. DNA for the CDR3: TGTGCCAGTTCACGCAAAGGGGGCTCTGGGGCCAACGTCCTGACTTTC.

This clone was counted only a few times. The rearrangement links TRBV7-2 to TRBJ1-5, with D possibly matching TRBD1 (6 bases). The CDR3 loop spans 14 amino acids. Trimming pared 5 bases from V and 7 bases from J, leaving 15 bases between. Germline lookup yields CDR1 SGHTA and CDR2 FQGNSA. The CDR3 region is CASSRSRGGQPQHF. As DNA, the CDR3 is TGTGCCAGCAGCCGATCCAGGGGAGGGCAGCCCCAGCATTTT.

A remark on this clone: Distinct nucleotide sequences in the sample also encode this CDR3. The chain joins TRBV7-2 to TRBJ2-5; D is unresolved. CDR1 is SGHTA, CDR2 FQGNSA, per germline. The CDR3 is 13 residues long. V dropped 2 bases and J dropped 2 bases, with 6 bases sitting between them. CDR3 in amino acids: CASSLYNQETQYF. DNA for the CDR3: TGTGCCAGCAGCTTATACAATCAAGAGACCCAGTACTTC.

This chain connects TRBV5-4 to TRBJ1-2; unclear D gene. V was pared by 4 bases and J by 7 bases, with 17 bases between. CDR3 length equals 14 residues. Germline CDR1 reads SGHNT; CDR2 reads YYREEE (reference sequence). Here the CDR3 DNA reads TGTGCCAGCAGCCAGTTGGGGAGTGAGGGTGGCTACACCTTC. Protein product: CASSQLGSEGGYTF.

The chain links TRBV5-1 to TRBJ2-7; D gene uncertain. The V and J ends lost 1 base and 1 base respectively, with 6 bases between them. This CDR3 region has 13 residues. CDR1 is SGHRS and CDR2 is YFSETQ in the germline V gene. CDR3 sequence reads: CASSLFVSYEQYF. CDR3 nucleotide sequence: TGCGCCAGCAGCTTGTTTGTTTCCTACGAGCAGTACTTC.

The genes are TRBV5-1 and TRBJ1-4, with no clear D. The V end lost 1 base, the J end lost 5 bases, and 9 bases lay between the germline ends. This CDR3 is 14 amino acids long. Looked up from germline, CDR1 is SGHRS and CDR2 is YFSETQ. This chain's CDR3 is CASSLWGVNEKLFF. The CDR3 coding sequence is TGCGCCAGCAGCTTGTGGGGTGTCAATGAAAAACTGTTTTTT.

The rearrangement links TRBV30 to TRBJ1-2; D unresolved. Germline lookup yields CDR1 GTSNPN and CDR2 SVGIG (reference sequence). CDR3 length: 13 residues. Trimming removed 1 base from V and 4 bases from J, with 10 bases in between. The CDR3 DNA follows: TGTGCCTGGAGTGCTGGAAAGGGCTATGGCTACACCTTC. Translation: CAWSAGKGYGYTF.

The chain employs TRBV30 and TRBJ1-3, with a tentative D call TRBD1 (5 bases). Germline CDR1 is GTSNPN and CDR2 is SVGIG (reference sequence). Trimming cost V 6 bases and J 3 bases, with 15 bases left between them. This CDR3 spans 14 amino acids. The CDR3 nucleotides are TGTGCCTGCCCAATAGGGGTGGGTGGAAACACCATATATTTT. Its translation: CACPIGVGGNTIYF.

This clone was counted once. This chain uses TRBV14 with TRBJ1-2, with 10 bases fitting TRBD1. From germline, CDR1 is SGHDN and CDR2 FVKESK. There are 13 residues in the CDR3. The V gene end was trimmed by 4 bases and the J gene end by 8 bases; junction bases not matched to a gene: 4. In DNA form, the CDR3 reads TGTGCCAGCAGCCTCCTGACAGGGGGCGGCTACACCTTC. Encoded protein: CASSLLTGGGYTF.

The chain couples TRBV10-3 to TRBJ1-4; TRBD1 aligns across 8 bases. The germline V gene encodes CDR1 ENHRY and CDR2 SYGVKD. V trimming: 4 bases; J trimming: 7 bases; junction bases outside the gene matches: 5. The CDR3 loop spans 14 amino acids. The chain's CDR3 is CAISGDRGVEKLFF. Written as DNA, the CDR3 is TGTGCCATCAGTGGCGACAGGGGAGTTGAAAAACTGTTTTTT.

This clone was detected a few times. The chain couples TRBV5-6 to TRBJ1-1; possible D gene TRBD1, 5 bases. The ends were cut back, 7 bases at V and 3 bases at J, with 10 bases in the middle. The CDR3 has 12 amino acids. Per germline, CDR1 SGHDT and CDR2 YYEEEE. The CDR3 loop is CASCDRYTEAFF. CDR3 in DNA: TGTGCCAGCTGCGACAGATACACTGAAGCTTTCTTT.